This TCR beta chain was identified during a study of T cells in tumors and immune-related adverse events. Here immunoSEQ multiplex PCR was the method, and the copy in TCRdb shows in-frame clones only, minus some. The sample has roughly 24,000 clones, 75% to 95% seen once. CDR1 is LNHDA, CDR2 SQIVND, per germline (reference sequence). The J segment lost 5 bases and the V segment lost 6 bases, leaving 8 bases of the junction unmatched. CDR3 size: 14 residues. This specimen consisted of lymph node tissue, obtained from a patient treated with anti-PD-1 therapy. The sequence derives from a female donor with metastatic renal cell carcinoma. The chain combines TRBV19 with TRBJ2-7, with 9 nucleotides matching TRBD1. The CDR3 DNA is TGTGCCAGTAGGCAACAGGGGGCAGCCCACGAGCAGTACTTC. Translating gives CASRQQGAAHEQYF.